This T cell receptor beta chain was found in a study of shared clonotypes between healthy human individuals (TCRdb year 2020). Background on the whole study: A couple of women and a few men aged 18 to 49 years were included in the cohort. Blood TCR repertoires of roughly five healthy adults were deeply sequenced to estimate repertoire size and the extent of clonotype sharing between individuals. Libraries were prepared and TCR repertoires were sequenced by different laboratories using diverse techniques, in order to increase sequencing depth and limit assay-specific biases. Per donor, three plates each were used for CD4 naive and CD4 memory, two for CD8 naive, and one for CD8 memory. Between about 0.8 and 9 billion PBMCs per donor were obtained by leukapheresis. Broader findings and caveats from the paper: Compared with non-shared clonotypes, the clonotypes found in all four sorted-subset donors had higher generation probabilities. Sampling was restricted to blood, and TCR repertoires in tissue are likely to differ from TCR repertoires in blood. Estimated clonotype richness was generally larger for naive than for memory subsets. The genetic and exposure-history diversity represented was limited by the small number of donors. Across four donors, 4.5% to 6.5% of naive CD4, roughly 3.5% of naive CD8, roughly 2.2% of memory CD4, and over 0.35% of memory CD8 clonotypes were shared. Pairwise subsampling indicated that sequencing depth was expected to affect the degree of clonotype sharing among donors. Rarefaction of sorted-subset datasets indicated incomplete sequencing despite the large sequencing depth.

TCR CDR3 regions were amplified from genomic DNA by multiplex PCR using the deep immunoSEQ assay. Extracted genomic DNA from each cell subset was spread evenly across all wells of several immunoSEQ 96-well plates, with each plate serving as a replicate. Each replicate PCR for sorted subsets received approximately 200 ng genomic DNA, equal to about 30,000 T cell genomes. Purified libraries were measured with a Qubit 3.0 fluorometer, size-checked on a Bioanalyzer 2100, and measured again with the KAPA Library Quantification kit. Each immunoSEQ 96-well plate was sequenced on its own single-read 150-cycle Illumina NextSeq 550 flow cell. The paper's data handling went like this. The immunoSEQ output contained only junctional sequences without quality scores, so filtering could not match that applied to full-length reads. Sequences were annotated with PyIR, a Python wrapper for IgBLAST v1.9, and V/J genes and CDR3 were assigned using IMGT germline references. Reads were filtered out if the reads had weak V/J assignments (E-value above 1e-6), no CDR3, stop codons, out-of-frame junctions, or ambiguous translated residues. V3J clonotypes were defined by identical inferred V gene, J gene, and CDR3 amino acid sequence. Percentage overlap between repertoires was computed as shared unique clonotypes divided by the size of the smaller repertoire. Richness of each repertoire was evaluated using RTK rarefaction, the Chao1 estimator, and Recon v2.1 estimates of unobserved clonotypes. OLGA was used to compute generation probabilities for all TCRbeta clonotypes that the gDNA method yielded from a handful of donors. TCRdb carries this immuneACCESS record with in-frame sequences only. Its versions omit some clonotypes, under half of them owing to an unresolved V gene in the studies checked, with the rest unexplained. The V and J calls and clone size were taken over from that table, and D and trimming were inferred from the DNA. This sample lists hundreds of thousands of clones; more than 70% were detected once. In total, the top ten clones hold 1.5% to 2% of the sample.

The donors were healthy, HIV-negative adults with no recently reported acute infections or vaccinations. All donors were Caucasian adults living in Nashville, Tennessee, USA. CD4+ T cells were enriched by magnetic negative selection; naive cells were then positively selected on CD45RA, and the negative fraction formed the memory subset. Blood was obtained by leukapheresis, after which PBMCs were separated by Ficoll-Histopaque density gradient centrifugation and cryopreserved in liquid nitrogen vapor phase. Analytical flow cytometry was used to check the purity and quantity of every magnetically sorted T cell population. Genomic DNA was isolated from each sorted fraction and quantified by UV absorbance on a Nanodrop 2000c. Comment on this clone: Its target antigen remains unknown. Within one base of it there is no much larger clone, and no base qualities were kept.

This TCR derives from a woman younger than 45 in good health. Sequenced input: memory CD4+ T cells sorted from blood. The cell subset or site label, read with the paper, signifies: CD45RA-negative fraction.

The CDR3 protein is CASSYTGGNPGNTIYF. The nucleotide sequence reads as follows: TGTGCCAGCAGTTACACCGGCGGGAATCCTGGAAACACCATATATTTT. The chain links TRBV6-5 with TRBJ1-3; confidence is insufficient to name the D gene. The V end loses 2 bases and the J end loses 2 bases, and a stretch of 13 bases separates them. Based on the germline V gene, the CDR1 and CDR2 sequences are MNHEY and SVGAGI. The cysteine opens and the phenylalanine closes a CDR3 of 16 amino acids. The kept DNA is CDR3 alone, 48 bases in frame from the first base.